A single sample is the source of the 7 T cell receptor beta chains below, sequenced in a study of cytomegalovirus exposure and HLA in healthy donors. Both 60 Vbeta primers and 13 Jbeta primers went into the PCR. Sequencing used immunoSEQ multiplex PCR; TCRdb keeps in-frame clones, though not all of them. The table shows 80,000 to 95,000 clones, with about nine tenths occurring only once. Specimen: PBMCs. The origin of the receptors is a man aged 25 to 40 in good health and CMV-seropositive.

The chain is built from TRBV5-6 and TRBJ2-1, with TRBD2 matching 12 bases. V dropped 1 base and J dropped 9; count of bases not matched to a gene: 8. CDR3 length equals 16 residues. CDR1 and CDR2 (germline): SGHDT, YYEEEE. The CDR3 nucleotides are TGTGCCAGCAGCTTGATGGCTAGCGGGAGGGTAGGTGAGCAGTTCTTC. This codes for CASSLMASGRVGEQFF. Full variable domain (remainder filled in from reference TRBV5-6 and TRBJ2-1): DAGVTQSPTHLIKTRGQQVTLRCSPKSGHDTVSWYQQALGQGPQFIFQYYEEEERQRGNFPDRFSGHQFPNYSSELNVNALLLGDSALYLCASSLMASGRVGEQFFGPGTRLTVL.

The chain joins TRBV19 to TRBJ1-2, with 7 nucleotides matching TRBD1. The germline V gene has CDR1 LNHDA and CDR2 SQIVND (reference sequence). J gave up 1 base and V 7 bases, and 9 bases lay outside the gene matches. The CDR3 is made up of 15 amino acids. The CDR3 bases are TGTGCCAGTACCCCTGGGACAGTACTTAACTATGGCTACACCTTC. Its translation is CASTPGTVLNYGYTF.

This clone was seen only once. This chain joins TRBV15 and TRBJ1-1; D gene uncertain. Trimming cost V 0 bases and J 4 bases, with 18 bases left between them. CDR1 and CDR2 from the germline V gene are LNHNV and YYDKDF (reference sequence). The CDR3 has 17 residues. The CDR3 nucleotides read TGTGCCACCAGCAGAGAGGGAGCATGGCGGACTACCACTGAAGCTTTCTTT. Protein sequence: CATSREGAWRTTTEAFF.

The chain carries TRBV5-5 and TRBJ2-1; 8 nucleotides match TRBD2. The CDR3 totals 16 residues. CDR1 is SGHKS, CDR2 YYEKEE, per germline (reference sequence). V lost 4 bases and J lost 3; bases outside the gene matches: 9. This CDR3 is CASSPRAGALYNEQFF. The CDR3 nucleotides read TGTGCCAGCAGCCCGAGAGCGGGAGCTCTCTACAATGAGCAGTTCTTC.

CDR3 sequence: CASSQDTARGQETQYF. The CDR3 nucleotides are TGTGCCAGCAGCCAAGATACTGCCAGGGGCCAAGAGACCCAGTACTTC. The chain has TRBV14 and TRBJ2-5, with D perhaps matching TRBD1 (6 bases). Germline V gene lookup returns CDR1 SGHDN and CDR2 FVKESK. This CDR3 is 16 amino acids long. The germline V and J ends were trimmed by 0 bases and 1 base, with 12 bases remaining between them. Using reference TRBV14 and TRBJ2-5 for the parts outside the CDR3, the full variable domain is EAGVTQFPSHSVIEKGQTVTLRCDPISGHDNLYWYRRVMGKEIKFLLHFVKESKQDESGMPNNRFLAERTGGTYSTLKVQPAELEDSGVYFCASSQDTARGQETQYFGPGTRLLVL.

A remark on this clone: One end of the junction fails to match germline, which may point to a read error. The chain employs TRBV27 and TRBJ2-7, with 7 nucleotides matching TRBD2. There are 13 residues in the CDR3. Germline lookup yields CDR1 MNHEY and CDR2 SMNVEV (reference sequence). The CDR3 reads CASSLRDYRHATF. Written as DNA, the CDR3 is TGTGCCAGCAGTCTCCGGGACTACCGGCACGCGACCTTC.

The chain has TRBV27 and TRBJ1-2, with TRBD1 matching over 10 bases. The V gene's germline CDR1 is MNHEY and CDR2 SMNVEV (reference sequence). Germline trimming cut 11 bases from V and 7 bases from J; bases unmatched to any gene: 10. The CDR3 consists of 13 residues. DNA of the CDR3: TGTGCCTCCTCGGACAGGGGGTTATTTGGCTACACCTTC. It yields the protein CASSDRGLFGYTF.